This TCR beta chain emerged from a study of OX40 agonist ivuxolimab in advanced cancers. Study-wide context: All patients had ivuxolimab intravenously every 2 weeks at 0.01 to 10 mg/kg.

Sequenced by immunoSEQ multiplex PCR; TCRdb stores in-frame clones only, minus some. The sample consists of some 95,000 clones, about 88% of them appearing once. General study points: In the 0.1-3.0 mg/kg groups, partial responders showed among the lowest expansion. Researchers did not determine the expanded peripheral T cells' antigen specificity.

Looked up from germline, CDR1 is MNHEY and CDR2 is SVGAGI. The ends were cut back, 2 bases at V and 0 bases at J, with 8 bases in the middle. CDR3 size: 15 residues. Remarks on this clone: The antigen is undetermined.

The sequenced sample was CD4+ or CD8+ T cells sorted from blood, obtained in a trial of the OX40 agonist ivuxolimab. This sequence joins TRBV6-5 and TRBJ1-3; D ambiguous. The sequence was obtained from an adult with an advanced solid tumor such as melanoma, head and neck, liver or kidney cancer. The CDR3 DNA reads TGTGCCAGCAGTTACGACTTACTCTCTGGAAACACCATATATTTT. Residues: CASSYDLLSGNTIYF.